One and the same sample provided the 5 T cell receptor beta chains below, sequenced in a study of glioma-infiltrating T cells after dendritic cell vaccination. Using immunoSEQ multiplex PCR, the repertoire was profiled, and TCRdb retains in-frame clones only, with some absent. The sample lists about 92,000 clones; 86% were seen once. The sequencing used blood, collected before dendritic cell vaccination. All receptors derive from a human donor with glioblastoma.

This rearrangement joins TRBV6-4 to TRBJ2-2, with D unresolved. Germline assignment: CDR1 MRHNA and CDR2 SNTAGT. CDR3 length: 14 residues. Trimming shortened V by 2 bases and J by 5 bases, and 9 bases separated the two germline ends. The CDR3 here is CASSDKPGTGELFF. The CDR3 coding sequence is TGTGCCAGCAGTGACAAACCCGGGACCGGGGAGCTGTTTTTT.

The chain couples TRBV4-1 to TRBJ2-1; 10 nucleotides agree with TRBD2. The CDR3 loop spans 16 amino acids. The germline CDR1 and CDR2 sequences are MGHRA and YSYEKL. The V segment lost 0 bases and the J segment 7 bases; nucleotides outside the gene matches: 6. CDR3 loop: CASSQELAGYGNEQFF. The CDR3 DNA reads as TGCGCCAGCAGCCAAGAACTAGCGGGATATGGGAATGAGCAGTTCTTC.

CDR3 residues: CASSPGGGTPGYTF. The CDR3 DNA follows: TGTGCCAGTAGCCCGGGAGGGGGGACGCCCGGCTACACCTTC. The genes are TRBV19 and TRBJ1-2; tentative D call: TRBD1 (6 bases). The germline V gene has CDR1 LNHDA and CDR2 SQIVND (reference sequence). The ends were cut back, 6 bases at V and 8 bases at J, with 19 bases in the middle. The CDR3 consists of 14 residues.

The chain has TRBV9 and TRBJ1-3; 7 positions agree with TRBD1. Per germline, CDR1 SGDLS and CDR2 YYNGEE. The CDR3 extends over 16 amino acids. J was trimmed by 0 bases and V by 3 bases; bases with no gene match: 6. The CDR3 loop is CASSGQGRSSGNTIYF. The CDR3 region has the DNA TGTGCCAGCAGCGGACAGGGACGTAGCTCTGGAAACACCATATATTTT. Full variable domain (missing parts from reference TRBV9 and TRBJ1-3): DSGVTQTPKHLITATGQRVTLRCSPRSGDLSVYWYQQSLDQGLQFLIQYYNGEERAKGNILERFSAQQFPDLHSELNLSSLELGDSALYFCASSGQGRSSGNTIYFGEGSWLTVV.

V gene TRBV2 combines with J gene TRBJ2-2, with TRBD1 matching over 7 bases. The CDR3 sequence is 11 residues long. The V and J ends lost 11 bases and 4 bases, in that order; junction bases with no gene match: 1. Germline V gene lookup returns CDR1 SNHLY and CDR2 FYNNEI. The CDR3 protein is CAGTVTGELFF. CDR3 DNA sequence: TGTGCCGGGACAGTCACCGGGGAGCTGTTTTTT.